Listed here are 28 T cell receptor beta chains from one sample, sequenced in a study of T cell responses to AZD1222 COVID-19 vaccine. Measured with immunoSEQ multiplex PCR; TCRdb has only the in-frame clones, and not every one. The sample has about 140,000 clones; approximately 85% are singletons. The source was peripheral blood, collected 28 days after the second dose of the MenACWY control vaccine. These receptors were collected from an adult who received the MenACWY meningococcal vaccine as a control.

The chain combines TRBV25-1 with TRBJ1-6; the match to TRBD1 covers 9 bases. The V and J ends lost 4 bases and 4 bases, in that order; junction bases with no gene match: 2. The CDR3 spans 15 residues. Per germline, CDR1 MGHDK and CDR2 SYGVNS. CDR3 sequence: CASSAQGAYNSPLHF. The CDR3 region has the DNA TGTGCCAGCAGTGCACAGGGGGCTTATAATTCACCCCTCCACTTT.

The chain is built from TRBV29-1 and TRBJ1-1, with a tentative D call TRBD1 (5 bases). The CDR3 is 15 amino acids. Deletions cut 6 bases from V and 5 bases from J, with 22 bases between. Germline assignment: CDR1 SQVTM and CDR2 ANQGSEA. CDR3: CSVPGREGYLTEAFF. The CDR3 DNA follows: TGCAGCGTCCCGGGCAGGGAGGGTTATTTGACTGAAGCTTTCTTT.

The chain combines TRBV11-2 with TRBJ2-1; TRBD1 matches 11 bases. Per germline, CDR1 SGHAT and CDR2 FQNNGV. Trimming removed 5 bases from V and 5 bases from J; junction bases left unmatched: 11. The CDR3 runs 17 residues. The CDR3 nucleotides are TGTGCCAGCAGCGCAGGACCCGGGACAGGGGGGAACAATGAGCAGTTCTTC. It encodes CASSAGPGTGGNNEQFF.

This chain links TRBV6-5 with TRBJ1-2; possibly TRBD1 for D (5 bases). Germline V gene data show CDR1 as MNHEY and CDR2 as SVGAGI. The V end lost 6 bases, the J end lost 4 bases, and 15 bases lay between the germline ends. The CDR3 sequence is 14 residues long. Here the CDR3 reads CASRRQSESYGYTF. The DNA for the CDR3 is TGTGCCAGCAGACGACAGTCTGAGAGCTATGGCTACACCTTC.

The V gene is TRBV10-3, the J gene TRBJ1-6; TRBD1 matches at 7 bases. There are 13 residues in the CDR3. V trimming: 7 bases; J trimming: 10 bases; junction bases outside the gene matches: 7. The germline V gene encodes CDR1 ENHRY and CDR2 SYGVKD. The CDR3 sequence is CAINDRENSPLHF. The CDR3 nucleotides read TGTGCCATCAATGACAGGGAGAACTCACCCCTCCACTTT.

V and J are TRBV6-1 and TRBJ1-1; D uncertain. The V gene lost 2 bases and the J gene lost 0 bases, with 4 bases spanning the gap. The CDR3 is 13 amino acids. Germline loops: CDR1 MNHNS, CDR2 SASEGT. The CDR3 DNA follows: TGTGCCAGCAGTGAAACCCTGAACACTGAAGCTTTCTTT. Its protein is CASSETLNTEAFF.

The V gene is TRBV10-2, the J gene TRBJ1-2; 8 positions agree with TRBD1. The germline V gene has CDR1 WSHSY and CDR2 SAAADI. The junction had 14 bases not matched to a gene; V was cut back by 0 bases and J by 2 bases. This CDR3 is built from 19 residues. The CDR3 sequence: CASSESNRGQVNTNYGYTF. Written as DNA, the CDR3 is TGCGCCAGCAGTGAGTCGAATAGGGGACAGGTCAACACCAACTATGGCTACACCTTC.

The chain uses TRBV6-2 or TRBV6-3 and TRBJ2-7; 8 bases line up with TRBD1. The germline gives CDR1 MNHEY, CDR2 SVGEGT. The length of the CDR3 is 14 residues. After removal of 5 bases from V and 5 bases from J, the junction contained 8 bases not matched to a gene. The CDR3 sequence is CASSTPDRVNEQYV. As DNA, the CDR3 is TGTGCCAGCAGTACTCCGGACAGGGTCAACGAGCAGTACGTC.

There are a few counts of this clone. V is TRBV28 and J is TRBJ1-6; 7 bases match TRBD1. CDR1 and CDR2 (germline): MDHEN, SYDVKM. This CDR3 has 15 residues. V was clipped by 5 bases and J by 4 bases; unmatched bases: 5. The CDR3 protein is CASSARQGYNSPLHF. The CDR3 nucleotides read TGTGCCAGCAGTGCAAGACAGGGATATAATTCACCCCTCCACTTT.

The count of this clone is one. J is TRBJ1-2 and V is TRBV6-5; D remains ambiguous. Trimming cost V 2 bases and J 5 bases, with 9 bases left between them. The CDR3 has 13 amino acids. The germline gives CDR1 MNHEY, CDR2 SVGAGI. CDR3 in amino acids: CASSYRSLYGYTF. The CDR3 region has the DNA TGTGCCAGCAGTTACAGGTCCTTATATGGCTACACCTTC.

J is TRBJ2-6 and V is TRBV6-2 or TRBV6-3, with 9 bases matching TRBD1. The V segment lost 5 bases and the J segment 1 base; nucleotides outside the gene matches: 9. The CDR3 loop spans 18 amino acids. Germline CDR1 is MNHEY and CDR2 is SVGEGT. The CDR3 protein is CASSEAGQGVSGANVLTF. As DNA, the CDR3 is TGTGCCAGCAGTGAGGCGGGACAGGGTGTTTCTGGGGCCAACGTCCTGACTTTC.

The CDR3 DNA follows: TGTGCCACCAGCAGAGATTTCAACACTGAAGCTTTCTTT. Its translation is CATSRDFNTEAFF. This chain connects TRBV15 to TRBJ1-1; D call uncertain. There are 13 residues in the CDR3. Trimming removed 0 bases at V and 2 bases at J, with 4 bases between. CDR1 is LNHNV, CDR2 YYDKDF, per germline (reference sequence).

This chain uses TRBV7-3 with TRBJ2-1; 8 bases match TRBD1. Germline CDR1 and CDR2: SGHTA and FQGTGA. The CDR3 totals 14 residues. V trimming: 5 bases; J trimming: 5 bases; junction bases outside the gene matches: 5. DNA of the CDR3: TGTGCCAGCAGCCCCTCGACAGGGGACAATGAGCAGTTCTTC. This gives the protein CASSPSTGDNEQFF. The full variable domain, with the rest looked up from reference TRBV7-3 and TRBJ2-1, is GAGVSQTPSNKVTEKGKYVELRCDPISGHTALYWYRQSLGQGPEFLIYFQGTGAADDSGLPNDRFFAVRPEGSVSTLKIQRTERGDSAVYLCASSPSTGDNEQFFGPGTRLTVL.

This rearrangement joins TRBV5-1 to TRBJ2-2; TRBD2 aligns across 7 bases. The V gene's germline CDR1 is SGHRS and CDR2 YFSETQ. The CDR3 has 17 residues. V lost 4 bases to trimming and J lost 0 bases; unmatched junction nucleotides: 9. The CDR3 DNA is TGCGCCAGCAGCCGTCGAGACCTAGCGGCGAACACCGGGGAGCTGTTTTTT. Its protein product is CASSRRDLAANTGELFF. The full variable domain, its missing parts supplied by reference TRBV5-1 and TRBJ2-2, is KAGVTQTPRYLIKTRGQQVTLSCSPISGHRSVSWYQQTPGQGLQFLFEYFSETQRNKGNFPGRFSGRQFSNSRSEMNVSTLELGDSALYLCASSRRDLAANTGELFFGEGSRLTVL.

The J gene is TRBJ2-7, the V gene TRBV5-1, with 7 bases aligning to TRBD1. This CDR3 contains 15 residues. Looked up from germline, CDR1 is SGHRS and CDR2 is YFSETQ. V dropped 4 bases and J dropped 2; count of bases not matched to a gene: 9. The CDR3 sequence: CASSPNGQDAYEQYV. The DNA of the CDR3 is TGCGCCAGCAGCCCGAATGGACAGGATGCCTACGAGCAGTACGTC.

The rearrangement uses TRBV18 and TRBJ1-4; D call uncertain. V lost 0 bases, J lost 7 bases, and 3 bases lay in between. Germline CDR1 reads KGHSH; CDR2 reads LQKENI. The CDR3 runs to 12 residues. The CDR3 protein is CASSPPGEKLFF. As DNA, the CDR3 is TGTGCCAGCTCACCACCCGGTGAAAAACTGTTTTTT.

The V gene is TRBV5-4, the J gene TRBJ1-2; weak D call: TRBD1 (6 bases). V was cut by 5 bases and J by 7 bases, with 18 bases left in between. The CDR3 runs to 14 residues. Germline assignment: CDR1 SGHNT and CDR2 YYREEE (reference sequence). CDR3 sequence reads: CASRPAGGAFGYTF. CDR3 DNA: TGTGCCAGCAGGCCTGCCGGGGGCGCCTTTGGCTACACCTTC.

In this sample, this clone turned up a few times. This chain links TRBV9 with TRBJ1-4, with 8 bases lining up with TRBD1. V shed 0 bases, J shed 5 bases, and the junction held 0 bases outside the gene matches. CDR1 SGDLS and CDR2 YYNGEE come from the germline V gene. The CDR3 loop spans 14 amino acids. Here the CDR3 DNA reads TGTGCCAGCAGCGTAGGGACAGGGAATGAAAAACTGTTTTTT. It is translated as CASSVGTGNEKLFF.

V and J are TRBV6-2 or TRBV6-3 and TRBJ2-5, with 7 bases lining up with TRBD2. Germline lookup yields CDR1 MNHEY and CDR2 SVGEGT. Trimming removed 2 bases from V and 0 bases from J; junction bases left unmatched: 3. The CDR3 loop spans 15 amino acids. DNA of the CDR3: TGTGCCAGCAGTTACATACTAGCGAACCAAGAGACCCAGTACTTC. Amino acids: CASSYILANQETQYF.

The chain couples TRBV19 to TRBJ2-1; D is tentatively TRBD1 or TRBD2 (6 bases each). This CDR3 contains 16 residues. V lost 5 bases, J lost 6 bases, and 20 bases lay in between. CDR1 LNHDA and CDR2 SQIVND come from the germline V gene (reference sequence). CDR3 sequence: CASSWERGASGNEQFF. The CDR3 region has the DNA TGTGCCAGTAGTTGGGAGAGGGGGGCCTCCGGCAATGAGCAGTTCTTC. The full variable domain, completed using reference TRBV19 and TRBJ2-1, is DGGITQSPKYLFRKEGQNVTLSCEQNLNHDAMYWYRQDPGQGLRLIYYSQIVNDFQKGDIAEGYSVSREKKESFPLTVTSAQKNPTAFYLCASSWERGASGNEQFFGPGTRLTVL.

This chain uses TRBV5-6 with TRBJ1-2; D ambiguous. Germline values: CDR1 SGHDT, CDR2 YYEEEE. The CDR3 is made up of 13 amino acids. With 0 bases removed from V and 8 bases from J, the gap between germline ends came to 11 bases. This CDR3 is CASSLADPRGYTF. Written as DNA, the CDR3 is TGTGCCAGCAGCTTGGCGGACCCTCGCGGCTACACCTTC.

This clone was found once. The J gene is TRBJ1-6, the V gene TRBV15; TRBD1 matches 7 bases. Germline CDR1 and CDR2: LNHNV and YYDKDF (reference sequence). V lost 3 bases, J lost 8 bases, and 1 base stayed unmatched. The CDR3 contains 13 residues. In DNA form, the CDR3 reads TGTGCCACCAGCAGGGGGACAGATTCACCCCTCCACTTT. Its translation is CATSRGTDSPLHF.

J is TRBJ1-1 and V is TRBV5-1; 8 nucleotides line up with TRBD1. The CDR3 is 15 residues long. Per germline, CDR1 SGHRS and CDR2 YFSETQ. The V and J ends lost 4 bases and 1 base, in that order; junction bases with no gene match: 6. DNA for the CDR3: TGCGCCAGCAGCGCCGGACAGGGCTGGAACACTGAAGCTTTCTTT. Protein: CASSAGQGWNTEAFF.

This chain joins TRBV6-5 and TRBJ2-2; TRBD2 agrees at 13 bases. V was clipped by 6 bases and J by 5 bases; unmatched bases: 0. CDR3 length equals 14 residues. Germline assignment: CDR1 MNHEY and CDR2 SVGAGI. The CDR3 reads CASRGLAGTGELFF. The DNA of the CDR3 is TGTGCCAGCAGGGGACTAGCGGGGACCGGGGAGCTGTTTTTT.

This clone is a singleton in its sample. This chain connects TRBV5-1 to TRBJ2-5; D remains ambiguous. Germline loops: CDR1 SGHRS, CDR2 YFSETQ. V lost 4 bases and J 0 bases, leaving 4 bases between the germline ends. The CDR3 loop spans 12 amino acids. The CDR3 coding sequence is TGCGCCAGCAGCCAGTACCAAGAGACCCAGTACTTC. Its protein product is CASSQYQETQYF.

This clone has just one count. The chain joins TRBV5-1 to TRBJ2-7; D uncertain. V lost 4 bases to trimming and J lost 3 bases, with 8 bases between them. Germline V lookup: CDR1 SGHRS, CDR2 YFSETQ. CDR3 size: 12 residues. CDR3 residues: CASSGVSYEQYV. Here the CDR3 DNA reads TGCGCCAGCAGCGGGGTCAGCTACGAGCAGTACGTC.

This clone has just a few counts. As DNA, the CDR3 is TGCAGCGTTGCACCGGGCACTGAAGCTTTCTTT. This encodes CSVAPGTEAFF. V gene TRBV29-1 combines with J gene TRBJ1-1; D remains ambiguous. This CDR3 comprises 11 residues. In germline, CDR1 is SQVTM, CDR2 ANQGSEA. V shed 4 bases and J shed 4 bases, with 7 bases lying between them. Full variable domain (rest looked up from reference TRBV29-1 and TRBJ1-1): SAVISQKPSRDICQRGTSLTIQCQVDSQVTMMFWYRQQPGQSLTLIATANQGSEATYESGFVIDKFPISRPNLTFSTLTVSNMSPEDSSIYLCSVAPGTEAFFGQGTRLTVV.

Regarding this clone: A read error may produce the germline difference seen at one junction end. V is TRBV28 and J is TRBJ2-7, with a tentative D call TRBD1 (6 bases). The germline gives CDR1 MDHEN, CDR2 SYDVKM. The CDR3 has 11 amino acids. In DNA, the CDR3 is TGTGCCAGCAGTTCGGGGACACTCGAGAACTTC. It translates to CASSSGTLENF.